This paragraph reports one T cell receptor (beta chain). This clone was seen only a few times. What antigen it recognizes has not been identified. Base qualities are not provided; no much larger clone lies one nucleotide away. The method was the immunoSEQ multiplex PCR assay. DNA from the CD4+ T cells that had been cultured and isolated underwent TCR beta CDR3 sequencing. Concerning the study's data processing: Non-productive TCR sequences were discarded, and reads were trimmed to the CDR3 region, with only CDR3s of 7 or more amino acids retained. The MANAFEST web app was used to pick out antigen-specific clonotypes by comparing their expansion in peptide wells with that in reference cultures. To be called positive, a clone needed expansion at FDR<0.05 compared with the reference and with all other wells, an odds ratio greater than 5, and a frequency greater than 0.1% in two replicate wells. A clonotype was defined as cross-reactive if the clonotype was significantly expanded both in SARS-CoV-2 spike wells and in at least one common cold coronavirus spike condition. CDR3 similarity was assessed by Levenshtein distance using the stringdist R package, and unrooted trees were constructed with ape in R 3.6.1. This is the immuneACCESS table as TCRdb keeps it, with only in-frame sequences that have V and J called. A part of the clones is gone; compared with another copy, unresolved V genes explain less than half, and the rest is unexplained. Clone size and V and J calls were adopted from that table, with D and trimming inferred from the DNA. The sample data list about 22,000 clones, and about 73% of these were observed just once. Roughly 10% of the sample lies in the top ten.

In the ViraFEST assay, PBMC were stimulated with viral peptide pools, and antigen-specific CD4+ T cell clonotypes were then identified by expansion using TCR sequencing. After approximately 11 days of culture, CD4+ T cells were isolated with the EasySep CD4+ T cell isolation kit. Negative nucleocapsid antibody results before and after vaccination confirmed that the healthy vaccine recipients had no prior SARS-CoV-2 infection. A few million PBMC per well were cultured with 10 ug/ml peptides in IMDM containing roughly 5% human AB serum, about 9 IU/ml IL-2 and gentamicin. On days 3 and 7, half of the culture medium was replaced with fresh IL-2-containing medium. Unless noted otherwise, every peptide stimulation condition was grown in triplicate wells. Using Ficoll-Paque Plus gradient centrifugation, PBMC were separated from whole blood and then either used fresh or cryopreserved at -140C. The spike proteins of SARS-CoV-2 and of the common cold coronaviruses HCoV-NL63, HCoV-OC43 and HCoV-229E were spanned by overlapping peptide pools. Genomic DNA was extracted from cultured CD4+ T cells with the QIAamp micro DNA kit.

The data stem from a study of vaccination effects on CD4 cells after COVID-19 (dated 2022 in TCRdb). About the investigation overall: Each participant received two doses of an mRNA SARS-CoV-2 vaccine, either BNT162b2 or mRNA-1273. The full study included some eleven COVID-19 convalescent patients and a handful of SARS-CoV-2-naive healthy vaccine recipients. Cultures from other donors in the study were sequenced with the Oncomine TCR Beta short-read assay on an Illumina iSeq 100. The study compared SARS-CoV-2 spike-specific CD4+ TCR repertoires before and after mRNA vaccination in COVID-19 convalescent patients and infection-naive vaccine recipients. Study-wide conclusions, independent of this receptor: Among healthy vaccine recipients, nearly all vaccine-induced clones were SARS-CoV-2 mono-reactive, and just 1 of 255 was cross-reactive with common cold coronaviruses. The study was limited by a small number of convalescent patients, and early post-infection timepoints were lacking. Both infection-induced and vaccine-induced clones contracted markedly at late post-vaccination timepoints, which is consistent with waning T cell responses.

Sequences were derived from CD4+ T cells from PBMCs cultured with HCoV-229E spike peptides, sampled before COVID-19 vaccination. This specimen's cell subset or site label, per the study, means: HCoV-229E spike overlapping peptide pool stimulation. The TCR was taken from a human donor who received a COVID-19 vaccine.

The sequenced DNA: TGTGCCAGCAGCTTAACTTTAGGCAATCAGCCCCAGCATTTT. This sequence encodes CASSLTLGNQPQHF. The sequence links TRBV7-8 to TRBJ1-5, with the D gene uncertain. Including the terminal cysteine and phenylalanine, the CDR3 comprises 14 residues. This entry keeps only the CDR3 DNA: 42 bases, framed from base 1. The CDR1 and CDR2 encoded by the germline V gene are SGHVS and FQNEAQ. V lost 2 bases and J lost 2 bases; the stretch between them is 7 bases long.